These T cell receptor beta chains were read from a single sample in a study of blood T cell repertoires in COVID-19. Profiling relied on immunoSEQ multiplex PCR, and the TCRdb table lists in-frame clones only, not all of them. The sample shows hundreds of thousands of clones, over 75% of them seen only once. The sample was PBMCs or T cells enriched from blood (not recorded which). The source of these receptors is a young woman who had recovered from COVID-19. The CDR3 runs from the conserved cysteine through the conserved F or W. D genes are given only for firm matches. Expanded clones are given a class, and other clones once, few, many or no size at all.

J gene	clone size	V gene	CDR3 length	D gene	CDR3 DNA	CDR3 protein
TRBJ2-2	once	TRBV11-2	18	.	TGTGCCAGCAGCTTAGAGCGACAGTCCTTCCAGGGCACCGGGGAGCTGTTTTTT	CASSLERQSFQGTGELFF
TRBJ2-3	.	TRBV7-9	16	.	TGTGCCAGCAGCTTAAGAGGGCGGAGGTCCACAGATACGCAGTATTTT	CASSLRGRRSTDTQYF
TRBJ2-1	once	TRBV6-4	13	.	TGTGCCAGCAGTCTTCGTATGTACAATGAGCAGTTCTTC	CASSLRMYNEQFF
TRBJ1-6	.	TRBV6-5	13	.	TGTGCCAGCAACCAGACACCGAATTCACCCCTCCACTTT	CASNQTPNSPLHF
TRBJ1-1	.	TRBV6-5	12	.	TGTGCCACCCTGGCGGGGAACACTGAAGCTTTCTTT	CATLAGNTEAFF
TRBJ2-2	.	TRBV28	18	TRBD1	TGTGCCAGCAGCTTGCTTCCGGGACAGGGGCGCGGCACCGGGGAGCTGTTTTTT	CASSLLPGQGRGTGELFF
TRBJ1-3	many	TRBV19	13	.	TGTGCCAGTGGACGGGAGTATGGAAACACCATATATTTT	CASGREYGNTIYF
TRBJ1-1	.	TRBV18	16	.	TGTGCCAGCTCGAAAAGGGGGGGAGGAACGAACACTGAAGCTTTCTTT	CASSKRGGGTNTEAFF
TRBJ2-7	.	TRBV7-6	15	TRBD2	TGTGCCAGCAGCATTACTAGCGAAAGCTCCTACGAGCAGTACTTC	CASSITSESSYEQYF
TRBJ2-2	.	TRBV3-1/TRBV3-2	16	TRBD2	TGTGCCAGCAGCCAACCGAGCGGGGGTCATACCGGGGAGCTGTTTTTT	CASSQPSGGHTGELFF
TRBJ1-2	.	TRBV5-1	16	.	TGCGCCAGCAGCTTGCAAGGGGCTCCGAACTTCTATGGCTACACCTTC	CASSLQGAPNFYGYTF
TRBJ1-1	.	TRBV6-1	14	.	TGTGCCAGCAGTGAATCGCAGGAGACAGTTGAAGCTTTCTTT	CASSESQETVEAFF
TRBJ2-5	.	TRBV4-2	15	TRBD1	TGTGCCAGCAGCGAGACAGGGTCCTCTCGGGAGACCCAGTACTTC	CASSETGSSRETQYF
TRBJ1-3	.	TRBV6-5	14	.	TGTGCCAGCAGTTACTCGGCTCCTGGAAACACCATATATTTT	CASSYSAPGNTIYF
TRBJ2-5	.	TRBV7-2	16	.	TGTGCCAGCAGCTCCGGGGGACGGCATCTACAAGAGACCCAGTACTTC	CASSSGGRHLQETQYF
TRBJ1-3	.	TRBV7-9	14	.	TGTGCCAGCAGCTTACCCAGGGCTGGAAACACCATATATTTT	CASSLPRAGNTIYF
TRBJ2-3	.	TRBV5-1	12	.	TGCGCCAGCAGAGGGGACTTAGATACGCAGTATTTT	CASRGDLDTQYF
TRBJ1-1	.	TRBV28	11	.	TGTGCCTCCACCGGGGGACCTAATGCTTTCTTT	CASTGGPNAFF
TRBJ2-1	.	TRBV19	16	.	TGTGCCAGTAGTATTCTAATCGGTCAGGGTCGGAATGAGCAGTTCTTC	CASSILIGQGRNEQFF
TRBJ1-6	.	TRBV2	16	.	TGTGCCAGCAGTGACGGAGTCGGCAGGGAAAATTCACCCCTCCACTTT	CASSDGVGRENSPLHF
TRBJ2-2	once	TRBV18	13	.	TGTGCCAGCTCATCCCGACAGGACCGGGGAGCTGTTTTT	CASSSRQDRGAVF
TRBJ2-2	.	TRBV5-1	15	.	TGCGCCAGCAGCCCGAGGACAGTGAACACCGGGGAGCTGTTTTTT	CASSPRTVNTGELFF
TRBJ2-1	once	TRBV27	16	.	TGTGCCAGCGGCCGCGGGTCCCTCTCTTGGGACAATGAGCAGTTCTTC	CASGRGSLSWDNEQFF
TRBJ1-2	.	TRBV7-9	15	TRBD1	TGTGCCAGCAGCTTAATGGGACAGGGCGACTATGGCTACACCTTC	CASSLMGQGDYGYTF
TRBJ2-5	.	TRBV5-1	14	.	TGCGCCAGCAGCGCCGGGGGACCCCAAGAGACCCAGTACTTC	CASSAGGPQETQYF
TRBJ2-1	.	TRBV28	16	.	TGTGCCAGCAGTTTAAGTCTGGGGGGGCCCAACAATGAGCAGTTCTTC	CASSLSLGGPNNEQFF
TRBJ2-5	once	TRBV7-9	14	.	TGTGCCAGCAGCCGACTCAACGACTTGGAGACCCAGTACTTC	CASSRLNDLETQYF
TRBJ2-2	.	TRBV7-4	17	TRBD2	TGTGCCAGCAGCTTAATCGCTGCGGGGGGGCGCACCGGGGAGCTGTTTTTT	CASSLIAAGGRTGELFF
TRBJ1-2	once	TRBV11-2	13	.	TGTGCCAGCAGCTTAGGTCAGAACTATGGCTACACCTTC	CASSLGQNYGYTF
TRBJ1-2	.	TRBV3-1/TRBV3-2	15	.	TGTGCCAGCAGCGAAAACGGAGGACGGTCCTATGGCTACACCTTC	CASSENGGRSYGYTF
TRBJ2-7	.	TRBV27	15	.	.	CASSSSTSGGGEQYF
TRBJ1-2	once	TRBV19	13	TRBD1	TGTGCCAGTAGACGGGACAGGAACTATGGCTACACCTTC	CASRRDRNYGYTF
TRBJ2-5	once	TRBV9	19	TRBD2	TGTGCCAGCAGCGTAAACCCCCTAGCGGGGGGGCAGGACCAAGAGACCCAGTACTTC	CASSVNPLAGGQDQETQYF
TRBJ2-3	few	TRBV6-5	13	.	TGTGCCAGCCTGGCAGGGCACACAGATACGCAGTATTTT	CASLAGHTDTQYF
TRBJ1-5	.	TRBV28	17	TRBD1	TGTGCCAGCAGTTTATCTAAACGGGACAGGGCTGATCAGCCCCAGCATTTT	CASSLSKRDRADQPQHF
TRBJ1-1	.	TRBV6-5	12	TRBD1	TGTGCCAGCAGGACAGGGCAGTCTGAAGCTTTCTTT	CASRTGQSEAFF
TRBJ1-1	.	TRBV7-9	15	TRBD1	TGTGCCAGCAGCTTAGGGACAGGTTTGGGCACTGAAGCTTTCTTT	CASSLGTGLGTEAFF
TRBJ1-6	once	TRBV18	14	.	TGTGCCAGCTCGTACGCGCAGGGGCTTTCACCCCTCCACTTT	CASSYAQGLSPLHF
TRBJ2-7	.	TRBV4-2	15	TRBD2	TGTGCCAGCAGCCCACTAGCGGGGGGGACCTACGAGCAGTACTTC	CASSPLAGGTYEQYF
TRBJ2-5	.	TRBV19	12	.	TGTGCCACTACCGGACAGACGAAGACCCAGTACTTC	CATTGQTKTQYF
TRBJ1-5	.	TRBV6-5	15	TRBD1	TGTGCCAGCACCCTGAACAGGGGAACCAATCAGCCCCAGCATTTT	CASTLNRGTNQPQHF
TRBJ2-3	.	TRBV5-1	17	TRBD2	TGCGCCAGCAGCTTGGGCGGGACTAGCGCTAGCACAGATACGCAGTATTTT	CASSLGGTSASTDTQYF
TRBJ1-2	.	TRBV25-1	13	TRBD1	TGTGCCAGCATCCCATCAGATAGGGGGCCCTACACCTTC	CASIPSDRGPYTF
TRBJ2-2	.	TRBV5-1	15	.	TGCGCCAGCAGCTTCGCGGAAGCTAACACCGGGGAGCTGTTTTTT	CASSFAEANTGELFF
TRBJ2-4	.	TRBV27	14	.	TGTGCCAGCAGTTCCCTGGAGGCCAAAAACATTCAGTACTTC	CASSSLEAKNIQYF
TRBJ2-7	.	TRBV14	12	.	TGTGCCAGCAGCCTGAGCTCCTACGAGCAGTACTTC	CASSLSSYEQYF
TRBJ1-3	once	TRBV11-2	15	TRBD1	TGTGCCAGCAGCCCACAGGGGGCGCGGGGAAACACCATATATTTT	CASSPQGARGNTIYF
TRBJ1-1	.	TRBV4-2	19	.	TGTGCCAGCAGCCAAGATCTAGCTTCCTCACTAACCCAAGACACTGAAGCTTTCTTT	CASSQDLASSLTQDTEAFF
TRBJ1-2	.	TRBV5-1	12	.	TGCGCCAGCAGCCTAGAGAACTATGGCTACACCTTC	CASSLENYGYTF
TRBJ2-1	.	TRBV5-1	16	TRBD2	TGCGCCAGCAGCTCGGGGGAGGTAGCGGGGCTCAATGAGCAGTTCTTC	CASSSGEVAGLNEQFF
TRBJ2-5	.	TRBV7-7	16	TRBD1	TGTGCTAGCAGCTTAGTGAGGACAGGGGGCGAAGAGACCCAGTACTTC	CASSLVRTGGEETQYF
TRBJ1-2	.	TRBV19	12	.	TGTACGACAGGCTCCCCTGGTCGGGGCTACACCTTC	CTTGSPGRGYTF